This T cell receptor beta chain was observed in a study of T cells after yellow fever vaccination. Looking at the study overall: With SMART-Seq v4 Ultra Low Input, the fractions containing low cell numbers were prepared.

CDR1 MNHEY and CDR2 SVGEGT come from the germline V gene. The germline V and J ends were trimmed by 3 bases and 1 base, with 7 bases remaining between them. There are 13 residues in the CDR3. Researchers made TCR cDNA using 5'RACE template switching, and this step added a universal primer site and UMIs. TCRdb independently ran MiXCR on the 5' RACE reads; one entry per CDR3 protein. This sample has 250,000 to 400,000 distinct CDR3 sequences, with 4.1% found just once. The study's findings and limits: From the bulk population, abundant clonotypes could contaminate and appear within FACS-sorted repertoires. Subsequent to the booster, the majority of primary-vaccination clones reappeared (around 96% CD4, 80% to 90% CD8).

This clonotype was seen a handful of times. Its antigen is not known. The chain uses TRBV6-2 or TRBV6-3 and TRBJ2-7; perhaps TRBD1 as D (6 bases). The sample in question was PBMCs, obtained 5 days after the yellow fever booster vaccination. This sequence was found in a man between 18 and 29 years old who received the YFV17D yellow fever vaccine. Here the CDR3 reads CASSYGQSYEQYV. DNA for the CDR3: TGTGCCAGCAGTTATGGACAGTCCTACGAGCAGTACGTC.